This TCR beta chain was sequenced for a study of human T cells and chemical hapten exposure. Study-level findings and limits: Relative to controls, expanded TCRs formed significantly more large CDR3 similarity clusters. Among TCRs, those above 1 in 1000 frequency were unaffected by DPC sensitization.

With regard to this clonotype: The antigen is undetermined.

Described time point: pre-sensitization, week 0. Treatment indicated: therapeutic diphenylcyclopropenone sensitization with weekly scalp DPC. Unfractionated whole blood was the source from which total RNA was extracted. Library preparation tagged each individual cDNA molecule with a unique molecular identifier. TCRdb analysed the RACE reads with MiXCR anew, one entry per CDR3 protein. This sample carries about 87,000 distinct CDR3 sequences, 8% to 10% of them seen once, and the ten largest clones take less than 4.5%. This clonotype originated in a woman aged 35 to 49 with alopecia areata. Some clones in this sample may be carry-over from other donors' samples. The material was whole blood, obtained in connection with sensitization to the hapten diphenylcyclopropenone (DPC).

The CDR3 region has the DNA TGTGCCAGTAGTTTGCGGACAGGGAACGGGGGTTTTGATGAGCAGTTCTTC. It encodes CASSLRTGNGGFDEQFF. The rearrangement links TRBV19 to TRBJ2-1, with TRBD1 matching 8 bases. CDR3 length: 17 amino acids. Germline CDR1 LNHDA, CDR2 SQIVND (reference sequence). V was pared by 5 bases and J by 8 bases, with 17 bases of the junction left unmatched.